This TCR beta chain emerged from a study of T cell repertoires in cytomegalovirus infection. Study summary: It was the public TCR beta signatures that indicated both CMV infection and matching HLA type.

Via MiXCR, TCRdb re-called the reads, giving one row per CDR3 protein. The sample has over 450,000 distinct CDR3 sequences, 11% seen once. This clonotype was picked up many times. The antigen is not known. Germline values: CDR1 MNHEY, CDR2 SVGEGT. The CDR3 sequence is 15 residues long. V was trimmed by 6 bases and J by 6 bases, leaving 19 bases between them. Study findings and constraints: Ex vivo, HLA-C-restricted CMV-specific TCR beta clonotypes prevailed over the rest of the response.

The receptor was isolated from a human donor in good health (CMV status not recorded). Some clones in this sample may be carry-over from other donors' samples. The sample consisted of PBMCs. V is TRBV6-2 or TRBV6-3 and J is TRBJ2-3; unclear D gene. The CDR3 DNA is TGTGCCAGCAGACCCGACCGGACCTATGCGGATACGCAGTATTTT. Protein: CASRPDRTYADTQYF.